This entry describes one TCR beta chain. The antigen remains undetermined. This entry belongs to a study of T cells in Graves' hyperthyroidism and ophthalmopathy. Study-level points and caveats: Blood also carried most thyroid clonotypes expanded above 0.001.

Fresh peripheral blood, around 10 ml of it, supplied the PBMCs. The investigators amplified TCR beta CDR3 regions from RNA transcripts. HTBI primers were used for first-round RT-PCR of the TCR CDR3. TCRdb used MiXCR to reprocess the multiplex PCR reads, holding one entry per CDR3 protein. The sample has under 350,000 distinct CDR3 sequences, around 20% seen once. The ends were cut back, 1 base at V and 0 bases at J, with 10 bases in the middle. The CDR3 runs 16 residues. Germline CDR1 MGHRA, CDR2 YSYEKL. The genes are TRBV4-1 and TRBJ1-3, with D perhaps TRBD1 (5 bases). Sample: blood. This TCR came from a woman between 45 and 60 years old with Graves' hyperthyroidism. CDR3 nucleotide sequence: TGCGCCAGCAGCCAAGTGACAGCCCACTCTGGAAACACCATATATTTT. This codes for CASSQVTAHSGNTIYF.